This TCR beta chain was identified during a study of T cell responses to AZD1222 COVID-19 vaccine. Broader study findings: Among spike-specific TCRs, nearly half reportedly target unmutated variant regions.

Sequencing was performed with immunoSEQ multiplex PCR; in TCRdb, only in-frame clones are kept and a portion is missing. In the table there are 100,000 or so clones, 85% to 90% of which are singletons. The CDR3 runs 13 residues. Trimming stripped 3 bases from V and 7 bases from J, with 10 bases between. To note about this clone: The antigen is not known.

Sample: peripheral blood, taken on day 0 of AZD1222 vaccination. This chain joins TRBV12-3 or TRBV12-4 and TRBJ2-4; tentative D call: TRBD1 (6 bases). The receptor comes from an adult in good health. The CDR3 spells CASSLAGVNIQYF. The CDR3 DNA sequence: TGTGCCAGCAGTTTGGCAGGGGTGAACATTCAGTACTTC.